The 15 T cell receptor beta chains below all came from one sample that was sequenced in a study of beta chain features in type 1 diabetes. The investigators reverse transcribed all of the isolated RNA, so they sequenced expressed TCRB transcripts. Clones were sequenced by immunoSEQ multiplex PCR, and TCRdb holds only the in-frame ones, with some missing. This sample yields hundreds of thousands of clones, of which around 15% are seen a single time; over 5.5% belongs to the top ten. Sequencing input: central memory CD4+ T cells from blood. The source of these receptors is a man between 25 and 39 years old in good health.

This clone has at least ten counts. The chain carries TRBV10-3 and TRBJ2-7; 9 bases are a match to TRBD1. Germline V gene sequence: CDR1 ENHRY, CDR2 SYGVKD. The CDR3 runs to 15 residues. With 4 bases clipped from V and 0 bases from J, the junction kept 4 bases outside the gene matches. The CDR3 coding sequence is TGTGCCATCAGTGGGGACAGGGAAAGCTCCTACGAGCAGTACGTC. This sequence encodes CAISGDRESSYEQYV.

CDR3 region: CASNRQPGEEAFF. The CDR3 DNA reads as TGCGCCAGTAACAGGCAACCCGGAGAGGAAGCTTTCTTT. The chain employs TRBV10-1 and TRBJ1-1, with a possible D match to TRBD1 (5 bases). The germline V and J ends were trimmed by 9 bases and 8 bases, with 19 bases remaining between them. The CDR3 runs to 13 residues. Germline CDR1 reads WNHNN; CDR2 reads SYGVQD (reference sequence).

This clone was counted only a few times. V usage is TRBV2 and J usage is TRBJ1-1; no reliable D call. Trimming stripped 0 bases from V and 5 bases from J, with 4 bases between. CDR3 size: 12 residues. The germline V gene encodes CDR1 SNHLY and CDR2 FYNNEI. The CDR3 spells CASSEAQTEAFF. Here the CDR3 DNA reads TGTGCCAGCAGTGAAGCCCAGACTGAAGCTTTCTTT.

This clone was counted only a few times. The CDR3 reads CASSLGGTSYEQYF. The CDR3 DNA follows: TGCGCCAGCAGCTTGGGTGGCACCTCCTACGAGCAGTACTTC. This sequence joins TRBV4-3 and TRBJ2-7; D uncertain. Germline loops: CDR1 LGHNA, CDR2 YSLEER. The CDR3 contains 14 residues. The V end was cut by 5 bases, the J end by 0 bases, with 11 bases between.

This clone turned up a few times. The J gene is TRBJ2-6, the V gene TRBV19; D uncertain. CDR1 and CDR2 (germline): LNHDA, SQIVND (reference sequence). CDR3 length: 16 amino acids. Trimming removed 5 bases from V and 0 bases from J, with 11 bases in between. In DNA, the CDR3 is TGTGCCAGTAGTTATACCAGAAGCTCTGGGGCCAACGTCCTGACTTTC. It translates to CASSYTRSSGANVLTF.

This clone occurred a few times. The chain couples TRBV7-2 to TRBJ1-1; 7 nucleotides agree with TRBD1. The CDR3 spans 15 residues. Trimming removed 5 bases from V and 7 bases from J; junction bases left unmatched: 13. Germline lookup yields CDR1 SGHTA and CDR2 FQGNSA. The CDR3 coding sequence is TGTGCCAGCAGCGAACAGGGACAGACTGCCCTTGAAGCTTTCTTT. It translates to CASSEQGQTALEAFF.

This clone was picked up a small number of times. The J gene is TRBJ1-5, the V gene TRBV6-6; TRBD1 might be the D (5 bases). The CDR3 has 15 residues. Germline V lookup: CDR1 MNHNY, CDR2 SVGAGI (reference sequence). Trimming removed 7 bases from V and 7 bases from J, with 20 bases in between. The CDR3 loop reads CASTNSRGPGQPQHF. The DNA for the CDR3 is TGTGCCAGCACCAATTCAAGGGGTCCGGGCCAGCCCCAGCATTTT.

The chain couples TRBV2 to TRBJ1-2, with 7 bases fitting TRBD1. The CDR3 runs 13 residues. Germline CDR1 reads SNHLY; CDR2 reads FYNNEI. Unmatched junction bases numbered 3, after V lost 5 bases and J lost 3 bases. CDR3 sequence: CASSWTGDYGYTF. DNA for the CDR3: TGTGCCAGCAGTTGGACAGGTGACTATGGCTACACCTTC.

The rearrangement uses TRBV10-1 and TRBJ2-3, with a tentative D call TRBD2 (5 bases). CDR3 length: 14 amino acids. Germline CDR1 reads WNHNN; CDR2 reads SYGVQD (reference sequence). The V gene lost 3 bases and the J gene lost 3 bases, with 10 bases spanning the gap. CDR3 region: CASSDAPGTDTQYF. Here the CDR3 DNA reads TGCGCCAGCAGTGATGCACCGGGGACAGATACGCAGTATTTT.

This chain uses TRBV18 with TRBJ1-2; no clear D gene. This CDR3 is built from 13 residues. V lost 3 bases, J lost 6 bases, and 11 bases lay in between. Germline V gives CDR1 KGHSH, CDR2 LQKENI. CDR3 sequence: CASSPDVVDGYTF. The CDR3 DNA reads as TGTGCCAGCTCACCTGACGTTGTGGATGGCTACACCTTC.

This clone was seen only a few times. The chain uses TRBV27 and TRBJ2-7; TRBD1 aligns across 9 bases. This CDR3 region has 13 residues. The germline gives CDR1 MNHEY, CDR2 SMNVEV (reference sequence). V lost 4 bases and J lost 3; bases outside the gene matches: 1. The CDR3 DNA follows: TGTGCCAGCAGTTGGGGACAGGGCTACGAGCAGTACGTC. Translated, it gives CASSWGQGYEQYV.

The CDR3 DNA is TGTGCCAGCAGCCTTAATAACCAGGGGGCATCCTACGAGCAGTACTTC. This encodes CASSLNNQGASYEQYF. The chain joins TRBV7-8 to TRBJ2-7; 8 bases are a match to TRBD1. Germline V gene sequence: CDR1 SGHVS, CDR2 FQNEAQ. The length of the CDR3 is 16 residues. Trimming at V came to 5 bases and at J to 1 base, leaving 10 bases not matched to a gene.

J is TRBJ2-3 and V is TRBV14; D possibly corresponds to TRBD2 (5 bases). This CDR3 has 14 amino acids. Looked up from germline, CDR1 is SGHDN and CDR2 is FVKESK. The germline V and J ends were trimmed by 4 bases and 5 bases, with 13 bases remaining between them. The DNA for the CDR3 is TGTGCCAGCAGCCCTTTGGACTTCGGAGATACGCAGTATTTT. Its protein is CASSPLDFGDTQYF.

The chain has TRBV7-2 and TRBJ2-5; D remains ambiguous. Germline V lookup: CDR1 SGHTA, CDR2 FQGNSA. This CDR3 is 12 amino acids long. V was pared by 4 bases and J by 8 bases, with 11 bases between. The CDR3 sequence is CASSSQKATQYF. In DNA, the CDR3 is TGTGCCAGCAGCTCCCAAAAGGCTACCCAGTACTTC.

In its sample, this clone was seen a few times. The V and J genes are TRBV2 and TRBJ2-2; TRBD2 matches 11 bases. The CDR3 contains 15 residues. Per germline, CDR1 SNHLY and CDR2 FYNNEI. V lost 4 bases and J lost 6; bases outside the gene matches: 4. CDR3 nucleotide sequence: TGTGCCAGCAGTGTATCGACTAGCGGGGCCGGGGAGCTGTTTTTT. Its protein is CASSVSTSGAGELFF.